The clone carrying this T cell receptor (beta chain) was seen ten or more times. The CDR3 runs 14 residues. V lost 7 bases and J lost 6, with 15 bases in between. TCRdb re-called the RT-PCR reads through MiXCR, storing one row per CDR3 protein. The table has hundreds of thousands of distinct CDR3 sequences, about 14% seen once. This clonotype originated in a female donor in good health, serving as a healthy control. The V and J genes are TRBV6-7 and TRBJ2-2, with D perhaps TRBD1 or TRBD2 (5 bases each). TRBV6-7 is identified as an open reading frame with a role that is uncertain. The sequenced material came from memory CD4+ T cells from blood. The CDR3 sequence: CASMVRELAGELFF. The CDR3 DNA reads TGTGCCAGCATGGTCAGGGAGCTGGCCGGGGAGCTGTTTTTT.